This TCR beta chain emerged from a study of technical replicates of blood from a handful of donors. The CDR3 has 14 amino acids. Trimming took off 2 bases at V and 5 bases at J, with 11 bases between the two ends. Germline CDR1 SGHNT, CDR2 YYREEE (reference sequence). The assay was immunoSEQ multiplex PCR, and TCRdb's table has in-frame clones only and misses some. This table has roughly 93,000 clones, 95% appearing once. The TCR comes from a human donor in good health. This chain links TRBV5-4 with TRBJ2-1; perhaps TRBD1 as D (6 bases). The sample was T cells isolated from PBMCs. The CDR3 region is CASSLWTVNNEQFF. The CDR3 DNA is TGTGCCAGCAGCTTATGGACAGTCAACAATGAGCAGTTCTTC. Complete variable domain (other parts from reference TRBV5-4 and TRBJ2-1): ETGVTQSPTHLIKTRGQQVTLRCSSQSGHNTVSWYQQALGQGPQFIFQYYREEENGRGNFPPRFSGLQFPNYSSELNVNALELDDSALYLCASSLWTVNNEQFFGPGTRLTVL.